This T cell receptor beta chain emerged from a study of cytomegalovirus exposure and HLA in healthy donors. The study ran its PCR with 60 Vbeta and 13 Jbeta primers. Data came from immunoSEQ multiplex PCR; TCRdb stores just in-frame clones and leaves some out. The sample lists 100,000 to 150,000 clones, roughly a sixth seen once, with about 3.1% in the top ten. This clone has a count of ten or more. Antigen specificity is unknown. Study findings and constraints: Associated with cytomegalovirus, according to the listing, were 150 to 200 TCR beta chains. With DRB1 most and HLA-C fewest, TCR association rates differed between HLA loci in a later analysis. Most TCR sequences proved rare, with some public TCRs found in many donors. A missense variant in DCLRE1C was later tied to TCR beta V- and J-gene trimming.

The clonotype originates from a female donor in good health and CMV-seropositive. The specimen sequenced was PBMCs.

The CDR3 nucleotides read TGTGCCAGCAGGCGGGATAGCAATCAGCCCCAGCATTTT. Amino acid sequence: CASRRDSNQPQHF. V usage is TRBV2 and J usage is TRBJ1-5; the D is unclear. This CDR3 has 13 amino acids. The V gene lost 6 bases and the J gene lost 0 bases, with 6 bases spanning the gap. The V gene's germline CDR1 is SNHLY and CDR2 FYNNEI.